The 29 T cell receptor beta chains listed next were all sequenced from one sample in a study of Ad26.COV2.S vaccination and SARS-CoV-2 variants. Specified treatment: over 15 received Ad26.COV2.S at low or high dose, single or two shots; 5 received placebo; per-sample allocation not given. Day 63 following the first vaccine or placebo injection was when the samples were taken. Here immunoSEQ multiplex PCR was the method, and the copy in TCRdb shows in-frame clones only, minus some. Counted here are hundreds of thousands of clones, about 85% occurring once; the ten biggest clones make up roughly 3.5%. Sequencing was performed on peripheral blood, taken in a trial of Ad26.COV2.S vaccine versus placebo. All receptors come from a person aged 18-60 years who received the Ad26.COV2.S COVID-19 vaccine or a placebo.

CDR3 region: CASSWGQGGEKLFF. CDR3 nucleotide sequence: TGTGCCAGCAGCTGGGGACAGGGAGGCGAAAAACTGTTTTTT. The V call is TRBV7-2, the J call TRBJ1-4, with 9 nucleotides matching TRBD1. This CDR3 contains 14 residues. The germline V gene has CDR1 SGHTA and CDR2 FQGNSA. The J segment lost 8 bases and the V segment lost 4 bases, leaving 5 bases of the junction unmatched.

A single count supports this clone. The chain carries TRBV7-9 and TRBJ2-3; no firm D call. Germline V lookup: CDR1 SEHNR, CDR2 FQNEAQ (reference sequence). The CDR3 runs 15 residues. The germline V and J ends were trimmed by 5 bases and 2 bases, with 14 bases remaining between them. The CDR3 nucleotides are TGTGCCAGCAGCCCTTCTCAAGGCTTCACAGATACGCAGTATTTT. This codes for CASSPSQGFTDTQYF.

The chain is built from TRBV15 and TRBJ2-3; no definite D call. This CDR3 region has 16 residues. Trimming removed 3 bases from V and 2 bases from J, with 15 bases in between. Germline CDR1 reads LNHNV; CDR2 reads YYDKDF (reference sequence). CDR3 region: CATSSYYITNTDTQYF. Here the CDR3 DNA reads TGTGCCACCAGCAGCTATTACATCACTAACACAGATACGCAGTATTTT.

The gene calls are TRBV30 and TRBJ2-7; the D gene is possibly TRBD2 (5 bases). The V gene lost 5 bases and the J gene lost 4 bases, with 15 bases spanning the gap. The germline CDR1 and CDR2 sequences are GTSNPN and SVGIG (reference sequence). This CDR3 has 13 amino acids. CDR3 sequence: CAWEGKQRYEQYF. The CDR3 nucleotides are TGTGCCTGGGAGGGAAAACAGCGGTACGAGCAGTACTTC.

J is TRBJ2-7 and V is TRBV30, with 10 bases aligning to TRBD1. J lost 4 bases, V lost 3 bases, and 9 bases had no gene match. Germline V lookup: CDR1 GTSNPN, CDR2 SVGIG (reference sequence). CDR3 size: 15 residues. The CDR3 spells CAWRRQGARVYEQYF. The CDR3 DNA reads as TGTGCCTGGAGGAGACAGGGGGCTCGAGTGTACGAGCAGTACTTC.

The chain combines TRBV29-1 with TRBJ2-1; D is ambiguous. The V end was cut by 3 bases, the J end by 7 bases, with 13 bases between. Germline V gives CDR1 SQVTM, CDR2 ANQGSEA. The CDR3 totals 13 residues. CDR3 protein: CSVDLGWSNEQFF. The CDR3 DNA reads TGCAGCGTTGATTTGGGGTGGAGTAATGAGCAGTTCTTC.

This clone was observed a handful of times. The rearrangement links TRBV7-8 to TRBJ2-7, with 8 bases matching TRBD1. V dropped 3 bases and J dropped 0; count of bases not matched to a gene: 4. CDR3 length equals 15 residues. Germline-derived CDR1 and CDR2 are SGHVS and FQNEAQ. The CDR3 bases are TGTGCCAGCAGCTTGGACAGGGCCCCCTCCTACGAGCAGTACTTC. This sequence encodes CASSLDRAPSYEQYF.

The CDR3 spells CASSALSSGGDTQYF. The CDR3 DNA reads TGTGCCAGCAGCGCCCTTTCGAGCGGGGGGGATACGCAGTATTTT. V is TRBV9 and J is TRBJ2-3; TRBD2 matches 9 bases. The CDR3 runs to 15 residues. V shed 3 bases and J 6 bases; nucleotides not matched to a gene: 8. CDR1 and CDR2 (germline): SGDLS, YYNGEE.

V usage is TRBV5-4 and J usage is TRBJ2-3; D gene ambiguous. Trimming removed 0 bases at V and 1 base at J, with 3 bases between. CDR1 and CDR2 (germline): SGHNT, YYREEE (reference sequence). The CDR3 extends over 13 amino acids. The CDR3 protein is CASSLAGTDTQYF. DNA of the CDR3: TGTGCCAGCAGCTTGGCGGGCACAGATACGCAGTATTTT.

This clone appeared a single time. DNA of the CDR3: TGTGCCAGCAGCCGACGGACAGGGACGGGCAATCAGCCCCAGCATTTT. This gives the protein CASSRRTGTGNQPQHF. This chain uses TRBV28 with TRBJ1-5; 8 positions agree with TRBD1. Trimming took 6 bases from V and 2 from J; bases not matched to a gene: 9. CDR1 and CDR2 (germline): MDHEN, SYDVKM. The CDR3 runs 16 residues.

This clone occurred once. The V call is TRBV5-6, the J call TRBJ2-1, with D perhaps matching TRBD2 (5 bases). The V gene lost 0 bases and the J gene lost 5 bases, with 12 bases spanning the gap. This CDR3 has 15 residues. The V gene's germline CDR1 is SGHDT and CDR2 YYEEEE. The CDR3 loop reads CASSLGGMGHNEQFF. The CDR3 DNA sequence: TGTGCCAGCAGCTTGGGAGGGATGGGCCACAATGAGCAGTTCTTC.

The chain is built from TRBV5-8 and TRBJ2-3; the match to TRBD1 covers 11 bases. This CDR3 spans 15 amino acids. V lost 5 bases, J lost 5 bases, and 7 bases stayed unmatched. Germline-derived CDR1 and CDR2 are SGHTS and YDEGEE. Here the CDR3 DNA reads TGTGCCAGCAGTTCGGGGGACAGGGGGAGAGATACGCAGTATTTT. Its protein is CASSSGDRGRDTQYF.

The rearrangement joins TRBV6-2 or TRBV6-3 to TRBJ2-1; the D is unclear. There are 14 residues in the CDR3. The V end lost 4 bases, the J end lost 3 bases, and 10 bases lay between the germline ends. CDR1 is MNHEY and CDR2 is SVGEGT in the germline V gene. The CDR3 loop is CASSWSPFYNEQFF. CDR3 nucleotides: TGTGCCAGCAGTTGGTCCCCTTTCTACAATGAGCAGTTCTTC.

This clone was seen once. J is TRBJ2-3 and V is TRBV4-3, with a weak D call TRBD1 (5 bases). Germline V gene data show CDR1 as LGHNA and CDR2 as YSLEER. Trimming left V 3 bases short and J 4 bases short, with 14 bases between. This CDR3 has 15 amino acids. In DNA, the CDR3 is TGCGCCAGCAGCCAGCTGGAAGGGGTAGCAGATACGCAGTATTTT. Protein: CASSQLEGVADTQYF.

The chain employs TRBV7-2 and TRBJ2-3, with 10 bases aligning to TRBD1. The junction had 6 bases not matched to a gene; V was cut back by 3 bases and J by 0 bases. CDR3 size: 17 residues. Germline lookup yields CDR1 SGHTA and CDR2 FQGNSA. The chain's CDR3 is CASSFGTGASSTDTQYF. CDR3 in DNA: TGTGCCAGCAGCTTTGGGACAGGGGCCTCTAGCACAGATACGCAGTATTTT. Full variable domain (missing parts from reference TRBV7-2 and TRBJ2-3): GAGVSQSPSNKVTEKGKDVELRCDPISGHTALYWYRQSLGQGLEFLIYFQGNSAPDKSGLPSDRFSAERTGGSVSTLTIQRTQQEDSAVYLCASSFGTGASSTDTQYFGPGTRLTVL.

Here the CDR3 reads CASSFSGGAGETQYF. The DNA of the CDR3 is TGTGCCAGCAGCTTTAGCGGGGGGGCCGGGGAGACCCAGTACTTC. V and J are TRBV5-4 and TRBJ2-5, with 11 nucleotides matching TRBD2. The V segment lost 2 bases and the J segment 5 bases; nucleotides outside the gene matches: 5. Germline-derived CDR1 and CDR2 are SGHNT and YYREEE (reference sequence). The CDR3 is 15 residues long.

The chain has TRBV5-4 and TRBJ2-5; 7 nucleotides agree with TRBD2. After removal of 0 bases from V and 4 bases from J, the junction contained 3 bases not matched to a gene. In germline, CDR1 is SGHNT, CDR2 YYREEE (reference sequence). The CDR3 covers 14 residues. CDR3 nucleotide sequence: TGTGCCAGCAGCTTGGAAGCGGGGCGAGAGACCCAGTACTTC. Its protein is CASSLEAGRETQYF.

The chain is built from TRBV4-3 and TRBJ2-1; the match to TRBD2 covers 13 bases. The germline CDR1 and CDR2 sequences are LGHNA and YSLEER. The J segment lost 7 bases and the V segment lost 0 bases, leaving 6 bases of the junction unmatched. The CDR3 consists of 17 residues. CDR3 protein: CASSQDEGLAGENEQFF. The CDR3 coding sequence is TGCGCCAGCAGCCAAGATGAAGGACTAGCGGGAGAGAATGAGCAGTTCTTC.

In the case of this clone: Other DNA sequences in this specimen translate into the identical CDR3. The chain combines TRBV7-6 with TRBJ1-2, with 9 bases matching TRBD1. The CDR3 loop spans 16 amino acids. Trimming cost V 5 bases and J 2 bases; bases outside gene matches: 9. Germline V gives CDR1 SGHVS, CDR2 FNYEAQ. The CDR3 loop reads CASSDPGTGNNYGYTF. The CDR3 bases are TGTGCCAGCAGCGATCCCGGGACAGGGAACAACTATGGCTACACCTTC.

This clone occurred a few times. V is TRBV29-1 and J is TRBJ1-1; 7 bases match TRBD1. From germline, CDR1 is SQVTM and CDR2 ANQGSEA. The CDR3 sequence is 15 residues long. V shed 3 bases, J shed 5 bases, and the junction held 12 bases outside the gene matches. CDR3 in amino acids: CSVDRGRPGRTEAFF. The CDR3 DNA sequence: TGCAGCGTTGATAGGGGGCGCCCGGGGAGAACTGAAGCTTTCTTT.

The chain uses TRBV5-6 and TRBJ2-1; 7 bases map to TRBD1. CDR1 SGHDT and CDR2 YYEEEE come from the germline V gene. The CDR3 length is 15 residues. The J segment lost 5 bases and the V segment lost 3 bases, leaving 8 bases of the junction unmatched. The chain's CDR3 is CASSYRGTFNNEQFF. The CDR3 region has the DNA TGTGCCAGCAGCTACAGGGGAACCTTTAACAATGAGCAGTTCTTC.

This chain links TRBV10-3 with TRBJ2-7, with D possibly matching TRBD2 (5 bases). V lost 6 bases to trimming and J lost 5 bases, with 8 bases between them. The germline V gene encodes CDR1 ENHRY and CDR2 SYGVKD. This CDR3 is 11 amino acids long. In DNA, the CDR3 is TGTGCCATCAGCCACGGGAACGAGCAGTACTTC. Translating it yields CAISHGNEQYF.

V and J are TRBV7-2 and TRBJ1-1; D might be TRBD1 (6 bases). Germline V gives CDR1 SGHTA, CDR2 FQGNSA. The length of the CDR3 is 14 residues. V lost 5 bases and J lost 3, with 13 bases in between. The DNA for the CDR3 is TGTGCCAGCAGCGCTACAGGGCCCCACACTGAAGCTTTCTTT. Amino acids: CASSATGPHTEAFF.

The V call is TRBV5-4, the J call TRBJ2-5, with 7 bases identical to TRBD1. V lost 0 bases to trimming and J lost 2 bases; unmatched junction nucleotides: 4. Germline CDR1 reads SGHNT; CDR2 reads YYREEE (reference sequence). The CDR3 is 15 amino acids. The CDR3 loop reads CASSLGPGQQETQYF. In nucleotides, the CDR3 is TGTGCCAGCAGCTTGGGTCCGGGACAGCAAGAGACCCAGTACTTC.

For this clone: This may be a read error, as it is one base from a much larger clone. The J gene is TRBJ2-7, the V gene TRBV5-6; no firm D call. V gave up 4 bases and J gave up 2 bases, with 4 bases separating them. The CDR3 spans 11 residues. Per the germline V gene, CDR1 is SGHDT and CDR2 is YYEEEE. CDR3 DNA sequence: TGTGCCAGCAGCCGCGCCTACGAGCAGTACTTC. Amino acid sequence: CASSRAYEQYF.

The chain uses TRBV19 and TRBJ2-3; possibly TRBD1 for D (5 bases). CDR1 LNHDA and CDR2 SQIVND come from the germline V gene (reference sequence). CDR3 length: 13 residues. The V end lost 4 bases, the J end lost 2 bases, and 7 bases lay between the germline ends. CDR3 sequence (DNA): TGTGCCAGTAGTACCAGGGACACAGATACGCAGTATTTT. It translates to CASSTRDTDTQYF.

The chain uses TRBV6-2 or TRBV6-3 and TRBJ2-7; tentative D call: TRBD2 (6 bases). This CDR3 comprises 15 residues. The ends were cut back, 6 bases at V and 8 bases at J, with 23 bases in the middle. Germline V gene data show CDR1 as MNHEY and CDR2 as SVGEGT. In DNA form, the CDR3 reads TGTGCCAGCAGCCACGGACCGGACTATGATACGAAGCAGTACTTC. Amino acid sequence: CASSHGPDYDTKQYF.

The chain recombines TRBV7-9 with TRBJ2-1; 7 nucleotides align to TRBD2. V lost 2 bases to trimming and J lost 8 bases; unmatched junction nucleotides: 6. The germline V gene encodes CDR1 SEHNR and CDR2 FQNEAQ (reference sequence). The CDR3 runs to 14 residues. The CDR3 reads CASSLISGSHEQFF. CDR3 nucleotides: TGTGCCAGCAGCTTAATTAGCGGGTCCCATGAGCAGTTCTTC.

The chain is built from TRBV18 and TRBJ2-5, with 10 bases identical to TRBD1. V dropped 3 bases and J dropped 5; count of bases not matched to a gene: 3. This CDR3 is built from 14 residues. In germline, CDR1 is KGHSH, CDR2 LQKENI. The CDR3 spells CASSPTGGPETQYF. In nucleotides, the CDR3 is TGTGCCAGCTCACCGACAGGGGGCCCGGAGACCCAGTACTTC.